One sample yielded the 15 T cell receptor beta chains listed below, sequenced in a study of T cell responses to AZD1222 COVID-19 vaccine. Here immunoSEQ multiplex PCR was the method, and the copy in TCRdb shows in-frame clones only, minus some. This sample has roughly 180,000 clones, with 90% to 95% found just once. The sequences come from peripheral blood, collected 28 days after the second dose of the MenACWY control vaccine. The receptors derive from an adult who received the MenACWY meningococcal vaccine as a control.

This sequence joins TRBV4-3 and TRBJ2-5; 9 bases are a match to TRBD2. The germline gives CDR1 LGHNA, CDR2 YSLEER. The junction had 6 bases not matched to a gene; V was cut back by 0 bases and J by 4 bases. The CDR3 totals 16 residues. CDR3 nucleotide sequence: TGCGCCAGCAGCCAAGACCCTAGCGGGGTGGTAGAGACCCAGTACTTC. This codes for CASSQDPSGVVETQYF.

The chain combines TRBV28 with TRBJ1-5, with unresolved D. Deletions cut 8 bases from V and 4 bases from J, with 12 bases between. Germline CDR1 is MDHEN and CDR2 is SYDVKM. The length of the CDR3 is 13 residues. CDR3 loop: CASQNTGNQPQHF. CDR3 bases: TGTGCCAGCCAGAACACGGGGAATCAGCCCCAGCATTTT.

In the case of this clone: Other DNA sequences from this sample encode an identical CDR3 as well. The rearrangement joins TRBV5-5 to TRBJ2-1; TRBD1 agrees at 9 bases. Germline-derived CDR1 and CDR2 are SGHKS and YYEKEE (reference sequence). V trimming: 4 bases; J trimming: 7 bases; junction bases outside the gene matches: 3. The CDR3 covers 13 residues. The CDR3 sequence is CASSRDRDNEQFF. The CDR3 nucleotides are TGTGCCAGCAGCCGGGACAGGGATAATGAGCAGTTCTTC.

The V gene is TRBV7-9, the J gene TRBJ2-7; 7 positions agree with TRBD2. CDR1 and CDR2 (germline): SEHNR, FQNEAQ (reference sequence). CDR3 length: 14 residues. The ends lost 5 bases at V and 0 bases at J; junction bases unmatched: 4. The DNA for the CDR3 is TGTGCCAGCAGCCCCGGGGGGAGCTCCTACGAGCAGTACTTC. This sequence encodes CASSPGGSSYEQYF.

This clone was counted a single time. The V gene is TRBV4-1, the J gene TRBJ2-3, with D perhaps TRBD1 or TRBD2 (5 bases each). This CDR3 comprises 14 residues. Germline assignment: CDR1 MGHRA and CDR2 YSYEKL. Trimming removed 1 base from V and 9 bases from J, with 14 bases in between. This chain's CDR3 is CASSQGDLMGTQYF. The CDR3 DNA follows: TGCGCCAGCAGCCAAGGGGACCTCATGGGGACGCAGTATTTT.

The chain carries TRBV6-5 and TRBJ1-2; TRBD1 aligns across 10 bases. The V gene end was trimmed by 4 bases and the J gene end by 8 bases; junction bases not matched to a gene: 4. CDR1 is MNHEY, CDR2 SVGAGI, per germline. The CDR3 has 13 amino acids. As DNA, the CDR3 is TGTGCCAGCAGTTGGGGGACAGGGGACGGCTACACCTTC. Its protein is CASSWGTGDGYTF.

V and J are TRBV19 and TRBJ1-6; 7 nucleotides line up with TRBD1. After removal of 5 bases from V and 11 bases from J, the junction contained 15 bases not matched to a gene. The CDR3 contains 16 residues. Germline V gene lookup returns CDR1 LNHDA and CDR2 SQIVND (reference sequence). The CDR3 reads CASSSGTVLWEAPLHF. CDR3 DNA sequence: TGTGCCAGTAGTTCGGGGACAGTTCTATGGGAGGCACCCCTCCACTTT.

The gene calls are TRBV7-2 and TRBJ2-3; 15 bases align to TRBD2. Germline trimming cut 3 bases from V and 3 bases from J; bases unmatched to any gene: 10. CDR1 and CDR2 from the germline V gene are SGHTA and FQGNSA. The CDR3 has 19 amino acids. The CDR3 DNA reads as TGTGCCAGCAGCTTCCCTCGGACTAGCGGGGGGGTTTCAACAGATACGCAGTATTTT. Protein: CASSFPRTSGGVSTDTQYF.

This clone was found once. The chain combines TRBV5-1 with TRBJ2-7; D is unresolved. From germline, CDR1 is SGHRS and CDR2 YFSETQ. The CDR3 length is 13 residues. The V and J ends lost 7 bases and 7 bases respectively, with 18 bases between them. The CDR3 DNA follows: TGCGCCAGCTTTCCTGACCCTCTCGGTGAGCAGTACTTC. Translation gives CASFPDPLGEQYF.

The V and J genes are TRBV12-3 or TRBV12-4 and TRBJ2-7; D is unclear. The length of the CDR3 is 12 residues. Trimming removed 3 bases at V and 3 bases at J, with 6 bases between. This CDR3 reads CASSFGSYEQYF. In DNA form, the CDR3 reads TGTGCCAGCAGTTTCGGTAGCTACGAGCAGTACTTC.

The chain recombines TRBV5-4 with TRBJ1-2; 7 nucleotides match TRBD1. With 0 bases clipped from V and 5 bases from J, the junction kept 7 bases outside the gene matches. The CDR3 has 15 amino acids. Looked up from germline, CDR1 is SGHNT and CDR2 is YYREEE (reference sequence). The CDR3 DNA follows: TGTGCCAGCAGCTTGGACAGGGGCGCTGGATATGGCTACACCTTC. This codes for CASSLDRGAGYGYTF.

The chain has TRBV9 and TRBJ1-3; maybe TRBD1 (5 bases). The CDR3 is made up of 16 amino acids. Trimming left V 0 bases short and J 2 bases short, with 12 bases between. Germline V gene data show CDR1 as SGDLS and CDR2 as YYNGEE. This chain's CDR3 is CASSVDNVGAGNTIYF. The CDR3 region has the DNA TGTGCCAGCAGCGTAGATAATGTAGGGGCTGGAAACACCATATATTTT.

The chain recombines TRBV30 with TRBJ1-6; no reliable D call. V dropped 0 bases and J dropped 9 bases, with 12 bases sitting between them. This CDR3 comprises 14 residues. The germline gives CDR1 GTSNPN, CDR2 SVGIG (reference sequence). This chain's CDR3 is CAWSVSGEGSPLHF. The CDR3 nucleotides are TGTGCCTGGAGTGTCTCCGGGGAGGGTTCACCCCTCCACTTT.

This chain uses TRBV3-1 (or the pseudogene TRBV3-2) with TRBJ1-2; 10 bases fit TRBD1. This CDR3 comprises 15 residues. Trimming removed 4 bases from V and 7 bases from J; junction bases left unmatched: 9. Germline V gives CDR1 LGHDT, CDR2 YNNKEL (reference sequence). DNA of the CDR3: TGTGCCAGCAGCCCCTTGGGACAGGGGTTAGTTGGCTACACCTTC. Its translation: CASSPLGQGLVGYTF.

The chain employs TRBV7-9 and TRBJ2-5; a possible D gene is TRBD1 (6 bases). There are 16 residues in the CDR3. Between the trimmed V and J ends, which lost 4 bases and 2 bases, there was a span of 17 bases. Germline V gene sequence: CDR1 SEHNR, CDR2 FQNEAQ (reference sequence). CDR3 protein: CASSSRIWDNQETQYF. The CDR3 DNA reads as TGTGCCAGCAGCTCACGGATATGGGACAATCAAGAGACCCAGTACTTC.